The 20 T cell receptor beta chains in this list originate from one sample, sequenced in a study of cytomegalovirus exposure and HLA in healthy donors. It was with 60 Vbeta and 13 Jbeta primers that the PCR ran. The assay was immunoSEQ multiplex PCR, and TCRdb's table has in-frame clones only and misses some. The repertoire holds roughly 140,000 clones, approximately 81% seen once, with about 2.6% in the top ten. Input material: PBMCs. These TCRs come from a boy aged 2 to 10 in good health and CMV-seronegative.

CDR3 in amino acids: CASSSTGVGGYTF. CDR3 nucleotides: TGTGCCAGCAGCTCGACAGGGGTCGGCGGCTACACCTTC. The chain employs TRBV7-9 and TRBJ1-2; 8 nucleotides match TRBD1. The CDR3 loop spans 13 amino acids. Germline V gene data show CDR1 as SEHNR and CDR2 as FQNEAQ (reference sequence). After removal of 4 bases from V and 8 bases from J, the junction contained 6 bases not matched to a gene.

V usage is TRBV10-3 and J usage is TRBJ2-1; TRBD1 agrees at 10 bases. V shed 6 bases, J shed 8 bases, and the junction held 7 bases outside the gene matches. The length of the CDR3 is 14 residues. CDR1 is ENHRY and CDR2 is SYGVKD in the germline V gene. CDR3 loop: CAIRGDRGKDEQFF. For the CDR3, the DNA is TGTGCCATCAGAGGGGACAGGGGAAAGGATGAGCAGTTCTTC.

This clone has more than one count but fewer than ten. The chain carries TRBV7-8 and TRBJ2-1; 7 bases map to TRBD2. CDR3 length: 16 residues. V shed 5 bases and J 8 bases; nucleotides not matched to a gene: 15. Germline lookup yields CDR1 SGHVS and CDR2 FQNEAQ. In DNA form, the CDR3 reads TGTGCCAGCAGCGTACGACCGGGACTACCCACCGATGAGCAGTTCTTC. This translates into CASSVRPGLPTDEQFF.

V and J are TRBV28 and TRBJ2-3, with D unresolved. Per the germline V gene, CDR1 is MDHEN and CDR2 is SYDVKM. The CDR3 is made up of 15 amino acids. V was trimmed by 2 bases and J by 0 bases, leaving 9 bases between them. DNA for the CDR3: TGTGCCAGCAGTTTAACCGGTCCTAGCACAGATACGCAGTATTTT. This codes for CASSLTGPSTDTQYF.

This clone has just one count. The chain combines TRBV6-6 with TRBJ2-7; TRBD2 matches at 8 bases. Germline-derived CDR1 and CDR2 are MNHNY and SVGAGI (reference sequence). V dropped 5 bases and J dropped 0; count of bases not matched to a gene: 9. The CDR3 runs 16 residues. The CDR3 region has the DNA TGTGCCAGCAGTCCCGGGACTAGTCCGAGCTCCTACGAGCAGTACTTC. Translated, it gives CASSPGTSPSSYEQYF.

The gene calls are TRBV6-1 and TRBJ2-1, with D perhaps matching TRBD1 (5 bases). V dropped 6 bases and J dropped 6 bases, with 12 bases sitting between them. The CDR3 is made up of 13 amino acids. The V gene's germline CDR1 is MNHNS and CDR2 SASEGT. The CDR3 coding sequence is TGTGCCAGCAGCTCCGACAGCGTCAATGAGCAGTTCTTC. This sequence encodes CASSSDSVNEQFF.

The V gene is TRBV7-9, the J gene TRBJ2-5, with D hard to call. The CDR3 runs 13 residues. Germline V gives CDR1 SEHNR, CDR2 FQNEAQ (reference sequence). The V gene lost 4 bases and the J gene lost 5 bases, with 11 bases spanning the gap. The CDR3 sequence: CASSSTLLETQYF. CDR3 DNA sequence: TGTGCCAGCAGCTCAACATTATTGGAGACCCAGTACTTC.

CDR3 loop: CASSPQRVGELFF. The DNA for the CDR3 is TGTGCCAGCAGCCCTCAGCGGGTGGGGGAGCTGTTTTTT. This chain connects TRBV7-9 to TRBJ2-2; maybe TRBD2 (6 bases). The CDR3 consists of 13 residues. Trimming left V 5 bases short and J 8 bases short, with 12 bases between. Germline lookup yields CDR1 SEHNR and CDR2 FQNEAQ (reference sequence).

The chain combines TRBV9 with TRBJ1-5; D gene ambiguous. V lost 4 bases and J lost 0, with 5 bases in between. Germline V gives CDR1 SGDLS, CDR2 YYNGEE. The CDR3 is 13 residues long. The CDR3 region is CASSTGSNQPQHF. Here the CDR3 DNA reads TGTGCCAGCAGCACGGGTAGCAATCAGCCCCAGCATTTT.

The chain employs TRBV10-2 and TRBJ1-2; no definite D call. The germline V gene has CDR1 WSHSY and CDR2 SAAADI. V was shortened by 7 bases and J by 4 bases, with 13 bases between the two germline ends. The CDR3 has 13 residues. The chain's CDR3 is CASTEELGYGYTF. The CDR3, as DNA: TGCGCCAGCACCGAGGAGTTGGGCTATGGCTACACCTTC.

The chain is built from TRBV14 and TRBJ1-6; D unresolved. The CDR3 length is 14 residues. Trimming stripped 6 bases from V and 7 bases from J, with 13 bases between. Germline CDR1 and CDR2: SGHDN and FVKESK. The CDR3 sequence: CASSLRTGNSPLHF. The DNA of the CDR3 is TGTGCCAGCAGTCTCCGAACGGGAAATTCACCCCTCCACTTT.

V usage is TRBV15 and J usage is TRBJ2-7; D call uncertain. Trimming removed 0 bases at V and 7 bases at J, with 4 bases between. The CDR3 is 11 amino acids. CDR1 and CDR2 (germline): LNHNV, YYDKDF (reference sequence). In nucleotides, the CDR3 is TGTGCCACCAGCAGAGAACAGGAGCAGTACTTC. This encodes CATSREQEQYF.

The chain recombines TRBV2 with TRBJ2-1; D remains unclear. The CDR3 is 13 residues long. The germline gives CDR1 SNHLY, CDR2 FYNNEI. V gave up 4 bases and J gave up 6 bases, with 10 bases separating them. The CDR3 sequence: CASSGEVINEQFF. The CDR3 region has the DNA TGTGCCAGCAGTGGCGAAGTGATCAATGAGCAGTTCTTC.

V usage is TRBV6-5 and J usage is TRBJ2-7; TRBD2 might be the D (7 bases). The CDR3 runs to 14 residues. V was trimmed by 5 bases and J by 3 bases, leaving 14 bases between them. The germline gives CDR1 MNHEY, CDR2 SVGAGI. The CDR3 DNA sequence: TGTGCCAGCAGTAGGGGGGGGCTTGACTACGAGCAGTACTTC. Protein sequence: CASSRGGLDYEQYF.

V usage is TRBV6-1 and J usage is TRBJ2-1; no clear D gene. The CDR3 totals 11 residues. Deletions cut 6 bases from V and 8 bases from J, with 8 bases between. Germline CDR1 MNHNS, CDR2 SASEGT. Here the CDR3 DNA reads TGTGCCAGCAGAAGCCGCGATGAGCAGTTCTTC. Translating it yields CASRSRDEQFF.

The chain combines TRBV14 with TRBJ2-7; 11 nucleotides agree with TRBD1. V was clipped by 5 bases and J by 6 bases; unmatched bases: 12. The CDR3 contains 16 residues. Per germline, CDR1 SGHDN and CDR2 FVKESK. CDR3 sequence: CASSARRDRGKGEQYF. As DNA, the CDR3 is TGTGCCAGCAGCGCCCGTAGGGACAGGGGGAAGGGCGAGCAGTACTTC.

The table lists this clone with a few counts. The genes are TRBV5-5 and TRBJ2-7; D gene uncertain. Trimming left V 4 bases short and J 2 bases short, with 10 bases between. The germline gives CDR1 SGHKS, CDR2 YYEKEE (reference sequence). There are 13 residues in the CDR3. CDR3 DNA sequence: TGTGCCAGCAGCCCGCGAGATACCTACGAGCAGTACTTC. Amino acid sequence: CASSPRDTYEQYF.

The chain is built from TRBV29-1 and TRBJ1-1, with D uncertain. CDR1 and CDR2 (germline): SQVTM, ANQGSEA. This CDR3 is built from 10 residues. Deletions cut 5 bases from V and 8 bases from J, with 9 bases between. CDR3 nucleotides: TGCAGCGTTCAACAGTTCGAAGCTTTCTTT. Translating gives CSVQQFEAFF.

The chain joins TRBV2 to TRBJ1-4; tentatively, D is TRBD1 (6 bases). The CDR3 is 14 amino acids. Germline lookup yields CDR1 SNHLY and CDR2 FYNNEI. V lost 4 bases to trimming and J lost 8 bases, with 14 bases between them. The CDR3 is CASSGRRGGEKLFF. CDR3 in DNA: TGTGCCAGCAGTGGGCGCAGGGGAGGGGAAAAACTGTTTTTT.

J is TRBJ2-1 and V is TRBV11-3; D perhaps matches TRBD1 (5 bases). Looked up from germline, CDR1 is SGHNT and CDR2 is YENEEA. V was shortened by 2 bases and J by 5 bases, with 13 bases between the two germline ends. CDR3 size: 15 residues. The CDR3 reads CASSLLNDRDNEQFF. CDR3 DNA: TGTGCCAGCAGCTTACTAAACGACAGAGACAATGAGCAGTTCTTC.